This T cell receptor (beta chain) derives from a study of blood T cell repertoires in COVID-19. In the study overall: Sample material is recorded as cDNA or gDNA derived from T cells, B-cell-depleted T cells, or PBMCs.

Participants' reported clinical history set cohort assignment. Those designated as exposed participants met a COVID-19 case within 2 weeks before study entry. The assay was immunoSEQ multiplex PCR, and TCRdb's table has in-frame clones only and misses some. The data show about 250,000 clones, with roughly 84% seen just once and about 6.2% held by the top ten. This clonotype was sampled from a woman aged 50 to 60 who had been exposed to COVID-19. The source material was PBMCs or T cells enriched from blood (not recorded which).

CDR3 residues: CASSPGRNRGLTYEQYF. The CDR3 nucleotides are TGTGCCAGCAGCCCGGGCCGGAACAGGGGGTTAACCTACGAGCAGTACTTC. The V gene is TRBV11-2, the J gene TRBJ2-7, with TRBD1 identical over 8 bases. The CDR3 runs 17 residues. The V gene end was trimmed by 5 bases and the J gene end by 2 bases; junction bases not matched to a gene: 14. CDR1 and CDR2 (germline): SGHAT, FQNNGV.